What follows are 5 T cell receptor beta chains derived from one specimen sequenced in a study of radiotherapy plus CTLA-4 blockade in lung cancer. The data were produced by immunoSEQ multiplex PCR, yet TCRdb's version contains in-frame clones alone and is incomplete. The repertoire holds tens of thousands of clones, with over 70% as singletons. Sequencing was performed on peripheral blood, taken from a patient treated with radiotherapy plus ipilimumab. The receptors originated from a human donor with non-small cell lung cancer who had a partial response to radiotherapy plus ipilimumab. Some clones in this sample may be carry-over from other donors' samples.

The chain has TRBV7-2 and TRBJ1-5; TRBD1 might be the D (5 bases). Trimming left V 5 bases short and J 4 bases short, with 9 bases between. The CDR3 covers 13 residues. Per the germline V gene, CDR1 is SGHTA and CDR2 is FQGNSA. This CDR3 reads CASSQDRNQPQHF. CDR3 bases: TGTGCCAGCAGCCAAGACAGAAATCAGCCCCAGCATTTT.

This clone was recorded a few times. The V and J genes are TRBV15 and TRBJ1-6; no definite D call. V was pared by 5 bases and J by 10 bases, with 21 bases between. The CDR3 contains 16 residues. The germline V gene has CDR1 LNHNV and CDR2 YYDKDF (reference sequence). This CDR3 reads CATSRGRTFAGSPLHF. The DNA of the CDR3 is TGTGCCACCAGCCGCGGGAGGACCTTCGCTGGCTCACCCCTCCACTTT.

The rearrangement uses TRBV30 and TRBJ2-5; maybe TRBD2 (5 bases). Trimming cost V 5 bases and J 2 bases, with 12 bases left between them. CDR3 size: 13 residues. The germline gives CDR1 GTSNPN, CDR2 SVGIG (reference sequence). This CDR3 reads CAWARGLQETQYF. The DNA of the CDR3 is TGTGCCTGGGCCCGCGGGCTACAAGAGACCCAGTACTTC. The variable domain in full, with the rest retrieved from reference TRBV30 and TRBJ2-5, is SQTIHQWPATLVQPVGSPLSLECTVEGTSNPNLYWYRQAAGRGLQLLFYSVGIGQISSEVPQNLSASRPQDRQFILSSKKLLLSDSGFYLCAWARGLQETQYFGPGTRLLVL.

The V call is TRBV7-2, the J call TRBJ1-3; possible D gene TRBD1, 5 bases. The CDR3 loop spans 16 amino acids. CDR1 SGHTA and CDR2 FQGNSA come from the germline V gene. Trimming shortened V by 2 bases and J by 0 bases, and 11 bases separated the two germline ends. CDR3 protein: CASSLWAGRSGNTIYF. Here the CDR3 DNA reads TGTGCCAGCAGCTTATGGGCAGGGCGCTCTGGAAACACCATATATTTT.

The V call is TRBV5-8, the J call TRBJ1-1, with D possibly being TRBD1 (6 bases). V was trimmed by 4 bases and J by 8 bases, leaving 18 bases between them. Germline loops: CDR1 SGHTS, CDR2 YDEGEE. This CDR3 has 14 amino acids. CDR3 in DNA: TGTGCCAGCAGCCCCTACCCCGGACAGTTAGAAGCTTTCTTT. Protein sequence: CASSPYPGQLEAFF.